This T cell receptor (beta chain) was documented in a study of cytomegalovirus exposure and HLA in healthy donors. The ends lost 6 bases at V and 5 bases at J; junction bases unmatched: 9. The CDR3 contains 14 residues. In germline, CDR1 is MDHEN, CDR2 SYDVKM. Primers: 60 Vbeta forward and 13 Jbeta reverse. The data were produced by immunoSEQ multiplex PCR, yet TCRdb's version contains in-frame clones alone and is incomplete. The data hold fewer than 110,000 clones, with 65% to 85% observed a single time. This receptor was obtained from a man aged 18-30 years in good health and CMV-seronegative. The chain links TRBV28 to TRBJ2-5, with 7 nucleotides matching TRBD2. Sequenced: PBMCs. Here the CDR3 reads CASRPGGKSETQYF. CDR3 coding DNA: TGTGCCAGCAGGCCCGGGGGGAAATCGGAGACCCAGTACTTC.